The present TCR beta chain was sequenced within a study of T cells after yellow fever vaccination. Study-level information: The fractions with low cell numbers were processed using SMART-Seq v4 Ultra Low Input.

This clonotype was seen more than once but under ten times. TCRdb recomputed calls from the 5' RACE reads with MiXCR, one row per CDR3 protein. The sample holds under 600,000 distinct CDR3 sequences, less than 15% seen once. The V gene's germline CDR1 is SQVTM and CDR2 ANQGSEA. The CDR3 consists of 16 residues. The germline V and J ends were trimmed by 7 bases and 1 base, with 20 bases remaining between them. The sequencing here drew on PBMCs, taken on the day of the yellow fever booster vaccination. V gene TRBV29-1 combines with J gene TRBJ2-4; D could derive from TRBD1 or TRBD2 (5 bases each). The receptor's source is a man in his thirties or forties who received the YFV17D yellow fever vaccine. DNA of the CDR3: TGCAGCGCCGTGGGGGTCGGGCTGATGGCCAAAAACATTCAGTACTTC. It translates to CSAVGVGLMAKNIQYF.